This note documents a single TCR beta chain sequence. The CDR3 totals 13 residues. V was shortened by 2 bases and J by 6 bases, with 11 bases between the two germline ends. Germline V gene data show CDR1 as MNHEY and CDR2 as SVGAGI. These data originate in a study of blood T cell repertoires in COVID-19. For the study at large: Samples came from the United States, Italy and Spain, spanning acute and convalescent COVID-19.

Source study methods: From reference gene primer amplification, estimates of nucleated cell counts were derived. The method was immunoSEQ multiplex PCR; TCRdb's version includes in-frame clones alone and lacks a portion of them. V and J calls and clone size are given by that table; D and trimming were obtained from the DNA. The sample consists of around 80,000 clones, around 90% of them appearing once. This sequence joins TRBV6-5 and TRBJ2-7, with D tentatively TRBD2 (5 bases). The sequence came from a woman older than 75 with acute or convalescent COVID-19. The sample was peripheral blood. The CDR3 DNA follows: TGTGCCAGCAGTTACGACTACAGCACCGAGCAGTACTTC. Translation gives CASSYDYSTEQYF.